This TCR beta chain appears in the sequencing data of a study of T cell repertoires in cytomegalovirus infection. The V gene's germline CDR1 is DFQATT and CDR2 SNEGSKA (reference sequence). CDR3 length equals 15 residues. V lost 0 bases, J lost 0 bases, and 10 bases lay in between. TCRdb passed the reads through MiXCR, listing each CDR3 protein once. The table includes approximately 630,000 distinct CDR3 sequences, 24% detected once. Note on this clonotype: A much larger clonotype is one base distant, so this may be a read error.

Sequenced material: CD8+ T cells from PBMCs. This clonotype was obtained from a human donor in good health (CMV status not recorded). Some clones in this sample may be carry-over from other donors' samples. The chain has TRBV20-1 and TRBJ2-3; possibly TRBD2 for D (6 bases). The CDR3 sequence is CSARDVAVSTDTQYF. The CDR3 bases are TGCAGTGCTAGAGATGTAGCGGTGAGCACAGATACGCAGTATTTT.